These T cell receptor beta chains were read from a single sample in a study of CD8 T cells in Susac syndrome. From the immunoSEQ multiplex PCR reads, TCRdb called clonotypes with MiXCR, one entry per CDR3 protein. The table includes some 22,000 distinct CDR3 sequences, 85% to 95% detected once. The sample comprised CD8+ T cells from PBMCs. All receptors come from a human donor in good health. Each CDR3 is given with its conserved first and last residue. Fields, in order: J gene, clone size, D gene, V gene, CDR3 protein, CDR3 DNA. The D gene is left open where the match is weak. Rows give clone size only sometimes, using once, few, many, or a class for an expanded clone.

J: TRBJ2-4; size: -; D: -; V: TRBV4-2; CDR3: CASSQESGLAKNIQYF; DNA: TGTGCCAGCAGCCAAGAATCTGGGTTAGCCAAAAACATTCAGTACTTC
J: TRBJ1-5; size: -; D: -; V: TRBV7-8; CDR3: CASSSHLGGQPQHF; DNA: TGTGCCAGCAGCTCCCATTTAGGTGGTCAGCCCCAGCATTTT
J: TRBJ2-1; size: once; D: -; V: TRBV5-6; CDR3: CASSWGAYLNEQFF; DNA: TGTGCCAGCAGCTGGGGGGCCTACTTAAATGAGCAGTTCTTC
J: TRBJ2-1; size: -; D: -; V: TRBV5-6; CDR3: CASSPGSGDEQFF; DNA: TGTGCCAGCAGTCCGGGATCCGGGGACGAGCAGTTCTTC
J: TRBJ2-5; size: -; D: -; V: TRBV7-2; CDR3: CASSFNPQAETQYF; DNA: TGTGCCAGCAGCTTTAATCCACAGGCGGAGACCCAGTACTTC
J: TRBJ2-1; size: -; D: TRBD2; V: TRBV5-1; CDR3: CASSPWASGDYEQFF; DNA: TGCGCCAGCAGCCCATGGGCTAGCGGGGACTATGAGCAGTTCTTC
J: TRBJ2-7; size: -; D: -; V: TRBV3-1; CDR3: CASSQYRDGYEQYF; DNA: TGTGCCAGCAGCCAATACCGGGACGGCTACGAGCAGTACTTC
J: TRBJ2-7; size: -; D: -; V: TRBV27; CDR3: CASSFPGREQYF; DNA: TGTGCCAGCAGCTTTCCCGGAAGGGAGCAGTACTTC
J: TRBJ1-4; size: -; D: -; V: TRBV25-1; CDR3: CASAAEKLFF; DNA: TGTGCCAGCGCGGCTGAAAAACTGTTTTTT
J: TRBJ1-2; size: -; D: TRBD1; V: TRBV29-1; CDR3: CSVAGTATNYGYTF; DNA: TGCAGCGTGGCCGGGACAGCAACTAACTATGGCTACACCTTC
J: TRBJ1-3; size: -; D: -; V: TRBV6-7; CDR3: CASSYPDWYSGNTIYF; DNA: TGTGCCAGCAGTTACCCTGACTGGTACTCTGGAAACACCATATATTTT